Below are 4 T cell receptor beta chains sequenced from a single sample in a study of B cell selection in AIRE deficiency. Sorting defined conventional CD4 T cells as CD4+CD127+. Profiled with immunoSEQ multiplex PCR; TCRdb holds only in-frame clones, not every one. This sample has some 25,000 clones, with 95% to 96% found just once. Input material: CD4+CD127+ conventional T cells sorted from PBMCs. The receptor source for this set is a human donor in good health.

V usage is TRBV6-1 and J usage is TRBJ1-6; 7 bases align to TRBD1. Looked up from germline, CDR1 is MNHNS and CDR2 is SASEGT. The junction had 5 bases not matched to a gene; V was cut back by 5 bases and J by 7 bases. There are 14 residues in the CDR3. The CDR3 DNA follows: TGTGCCAGCAGTAGACAGGGCTTGAATTCACCCCTCCACTTT. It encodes CASSRQGLNSPLHF.

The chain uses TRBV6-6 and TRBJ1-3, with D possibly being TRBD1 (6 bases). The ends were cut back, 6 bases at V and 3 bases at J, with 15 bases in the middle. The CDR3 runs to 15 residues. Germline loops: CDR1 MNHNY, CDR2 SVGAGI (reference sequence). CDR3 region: CASSLRGRGGNTIYF. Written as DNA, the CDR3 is TGTGCCAGCAGCCTACGTGGCAGGGGTGGAAACACCATATATTTT.

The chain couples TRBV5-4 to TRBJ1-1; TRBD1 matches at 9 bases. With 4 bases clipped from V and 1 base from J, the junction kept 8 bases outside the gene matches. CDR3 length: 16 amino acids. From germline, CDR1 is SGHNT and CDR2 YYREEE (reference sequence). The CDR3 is CASSDGLDRGNTEAFF. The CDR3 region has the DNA TGTGCCAGCAGCGATGGTTTGGACAGGGGGAACACTGAAGCTTTCTTT.

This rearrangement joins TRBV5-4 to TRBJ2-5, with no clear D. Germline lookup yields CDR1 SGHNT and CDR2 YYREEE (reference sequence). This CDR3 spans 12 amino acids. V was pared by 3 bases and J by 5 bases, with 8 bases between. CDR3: CASSSADETQYF. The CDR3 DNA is TGTGCCAGCAGCTCGGCGGACGAGACCCAGTACTTC.